Given below is one T cell receptor (beta chain) in context. Antigen: not known. In the naive CD8 group, cells lacked CD45RO and were positively selected for CCR7, so terminally differentiated effector memory CD45RA+ cells were left out. The data were obtained in a study of shared clonotypes between healthy human individuals. Overall study context: Sampling drew on donors who were a couple of women and three men aged 18 to 49. CD8 memory received one plate per donor, CD8 naive two, CD4 memory three and CD4 naive three. Notes on the study in general: Across a handful of donors, naive CD4 shared roughly 5.1%, naive CD8 more than 3%, memory CD4 2% to 2.5%, memory CD8 more than 0.35%.

A deep-level run was used for the assay. The repertoire was sequenced with immunoSEQ multiplex PCR; TCRdb's copy has only in-frame clones and lacks some. The table has about 2.2 million clones, about 93% seen once. CDR3 length equals 13 residues. The ends were cut back, 4 bases at V and 4 bases at J, with 11 bases in the middle. Germline CDR1 and CDR2: SGHDT and YYEEEE. The sequence was obtained from a young man in good health. Some clones in this sample may be carry-over from other donors' samples. The chain is built from TRBV5-6 and TRBJ1-1; D is unclear. What was sequenced was naive CD8+ T cells from PBMCs. CDR3 nucleotides: TGTGCCAGCAGCCCCCTTTCGGGCACTGAAGCTTTCTTT. This encodes CASSPLSGTEAFF.